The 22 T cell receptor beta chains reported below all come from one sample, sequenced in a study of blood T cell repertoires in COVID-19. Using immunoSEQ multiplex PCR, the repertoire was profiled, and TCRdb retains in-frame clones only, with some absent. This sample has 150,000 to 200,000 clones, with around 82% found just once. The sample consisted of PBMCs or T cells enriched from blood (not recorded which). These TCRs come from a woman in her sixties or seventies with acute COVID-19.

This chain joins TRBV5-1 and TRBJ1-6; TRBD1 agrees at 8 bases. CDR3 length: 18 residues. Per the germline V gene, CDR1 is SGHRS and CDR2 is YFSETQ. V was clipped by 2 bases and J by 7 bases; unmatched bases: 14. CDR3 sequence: CASSFGGGTGQGNSPLHF. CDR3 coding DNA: TGCGCCAGCAGCTTTGGCGGCGGGACCGGACAGGGCAATTCACCCCTCCACTTT.

The CDR3 spells CASRGLGQASSYEQYV. CDR3 DNA sequence: TGTGCCAGCAGAGGGCTGGGACAGGCGAGCTCCTACGAGCAGTACGTC. This chain joins TRBV6-6 and TRBJ2-7, with TRBD1 identical over 8 bases. The V and J ends lost 6 bases and 0 bases, in that order; junction bases with no gene match: 10. The V gene's germline CDR1 is MNHNY and CDR2 SVGAGI (reference sequence). This CDR3 contains 16 residues.

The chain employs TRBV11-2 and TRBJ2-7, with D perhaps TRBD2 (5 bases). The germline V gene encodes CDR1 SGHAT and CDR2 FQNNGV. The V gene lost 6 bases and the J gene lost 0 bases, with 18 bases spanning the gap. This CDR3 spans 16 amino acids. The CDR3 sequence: CASRRVGYRDSYEQYF. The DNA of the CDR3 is TGTGCCAGCAGGCGAGTGGGCTACCGGGACTCCTACGAGCAGTACTTC.

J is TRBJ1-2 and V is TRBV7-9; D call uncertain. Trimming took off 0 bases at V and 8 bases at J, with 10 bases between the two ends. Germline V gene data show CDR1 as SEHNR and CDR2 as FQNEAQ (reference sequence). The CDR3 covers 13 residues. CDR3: CASSLARPGGYTF. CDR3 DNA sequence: TGTGCCAGCAGCTTAGCTCGTCCCGGGGGCTACACCTTC.

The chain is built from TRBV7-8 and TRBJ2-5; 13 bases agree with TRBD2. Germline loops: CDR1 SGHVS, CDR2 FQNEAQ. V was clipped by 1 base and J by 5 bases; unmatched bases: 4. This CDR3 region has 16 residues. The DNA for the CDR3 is TGTGCCAGCAGCTTAGGGACTAGCGGGAGCGAGGAGACCCAGTACTTC. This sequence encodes CASSLGTSGSEETQYF.

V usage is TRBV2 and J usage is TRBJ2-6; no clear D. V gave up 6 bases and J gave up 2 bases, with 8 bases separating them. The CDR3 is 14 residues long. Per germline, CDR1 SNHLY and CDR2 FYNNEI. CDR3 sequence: CASRGPAGANVLTF. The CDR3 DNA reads TGTGCCAGCAGGGGCCCGGCTGGGGCCAACGTCCTGACTTTC. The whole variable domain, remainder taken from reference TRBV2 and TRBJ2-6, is EPEVTQTPSHQVTQMGQEVILRCVPISNHLYFYWYRQILGQKVEFLVSFYNNEISEKSEIFDDQFSVERPDGSNFTLKIRSTKLEDSAMYFCASRGPAGANVLTFGAGSRLTVL.

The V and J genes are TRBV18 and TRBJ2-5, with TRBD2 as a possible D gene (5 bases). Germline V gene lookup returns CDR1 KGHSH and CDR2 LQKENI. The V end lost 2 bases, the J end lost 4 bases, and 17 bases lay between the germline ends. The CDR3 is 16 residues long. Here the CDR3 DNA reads TGTGCCAGCTCACCATGGCCCACTAGTTTCGTAGAGACCCAGTACTTC. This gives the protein CASSPWPTSFVETQYF. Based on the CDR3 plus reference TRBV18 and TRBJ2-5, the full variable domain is NAGVMQNPRHLVRRRGQEARLRCSPMKGHSHVYWYRQLPEEGLKFMVYLQKENIIDESGMPKERFSAEFPKEGPSILRIQQVVRGDSAAYFCASSPWPTSFVETQYFGPGTRLLVL.

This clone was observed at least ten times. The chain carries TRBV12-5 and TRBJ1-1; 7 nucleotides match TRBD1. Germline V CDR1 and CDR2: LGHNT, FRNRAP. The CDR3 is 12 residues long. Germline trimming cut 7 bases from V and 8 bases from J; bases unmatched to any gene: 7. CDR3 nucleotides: TGTGCTAGTGCCGAGGGGGCTCTGGAAGCTTTCTTT. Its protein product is CASAEGALEAFF.

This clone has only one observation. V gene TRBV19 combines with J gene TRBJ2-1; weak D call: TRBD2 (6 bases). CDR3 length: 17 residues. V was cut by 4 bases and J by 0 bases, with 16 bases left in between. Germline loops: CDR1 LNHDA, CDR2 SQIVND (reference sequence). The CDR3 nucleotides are TGTGCCAGTAGTACCCGAAGCGGGTCACGCTCCTACAATGAGCAGTTCTTC. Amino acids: CASSTRSGSRSYNEQFF.

CDR3 in amino acids: CASSPPGRPVAGFAEAFF. The CDR3 coding sequence is TGTGCCAGCTCACCGCCAGGACGGCCGGTGGCAGGGTTCGCTGAAGCTTTCTTT. V usage is TRBV18 and J usage is TRBJ1-1; D may be TRBD1 (5 bases). The CDR3 runs 18 residues. V was trimmed by 3 bases and J by 6 bases, leaving 26 bases between them. The germline V gene encodes CDR1 KGHSH and CDR2 LQKENI.

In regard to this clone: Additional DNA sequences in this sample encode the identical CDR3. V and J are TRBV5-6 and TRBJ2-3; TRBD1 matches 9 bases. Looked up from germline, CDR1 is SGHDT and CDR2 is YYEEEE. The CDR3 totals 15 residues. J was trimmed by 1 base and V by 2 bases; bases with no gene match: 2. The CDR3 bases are TGTGCCAGCAGCTTACAGGGGGCTGGCACAGATACGCAGTATTTT. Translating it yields CASSLQGAGTDTQYF.

The CDR3 loop is CATRRTGGDEQFF. The DNA for the CDR3 is TGTGCCACCAGGAGGACAGGGGGCGATGAGCAGTTCTTC. The chain recombines TRBV24-1 with TRBJ2-1; TRBD1 matches at 11 bases. CDR3 length: 13 amino acids. Germline V lookup: CDR1 KGHDR, CDR2 SFDVKD. J lost 8 bases, V lost 7 bases, and 3 bases had no gene match.

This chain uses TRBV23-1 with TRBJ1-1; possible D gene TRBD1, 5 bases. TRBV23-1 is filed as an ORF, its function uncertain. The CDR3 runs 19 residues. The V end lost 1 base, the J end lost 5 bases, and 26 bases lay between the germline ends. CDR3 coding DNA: TGCGCCAGCAGTCAATTCTGGGAACAGGCAAGGGCCGTCGGGACTGAAGCTTTCTTT. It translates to CASSQFWEQARAVGTEAFF.

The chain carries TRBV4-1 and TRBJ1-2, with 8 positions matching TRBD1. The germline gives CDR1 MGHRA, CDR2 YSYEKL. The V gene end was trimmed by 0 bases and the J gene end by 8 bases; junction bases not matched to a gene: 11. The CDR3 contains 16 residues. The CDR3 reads CASSQEGGSGGFGYTF. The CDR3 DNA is TGCGCCAGCAGCCAAGAAGGGGGCTCAGGGGGCTTCGGCTACACCTTC.

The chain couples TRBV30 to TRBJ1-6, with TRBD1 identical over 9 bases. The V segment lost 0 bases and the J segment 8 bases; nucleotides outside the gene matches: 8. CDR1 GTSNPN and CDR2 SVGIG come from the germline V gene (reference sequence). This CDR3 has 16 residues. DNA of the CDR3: TGTGCCTGGAGTGTACGAGGGGGGACAGGGTATTCACCCCTCCACTTT. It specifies CAWSVRGGTGYSPLHF.

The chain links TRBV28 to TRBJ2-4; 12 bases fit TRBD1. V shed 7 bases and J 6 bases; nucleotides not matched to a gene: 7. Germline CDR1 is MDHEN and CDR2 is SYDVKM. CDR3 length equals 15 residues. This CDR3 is CASMGGQGAGNIQYF. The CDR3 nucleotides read TGTGCCAGCATGGGGGGACAGGGGGCGGGAAACATTCAGTACTTC.

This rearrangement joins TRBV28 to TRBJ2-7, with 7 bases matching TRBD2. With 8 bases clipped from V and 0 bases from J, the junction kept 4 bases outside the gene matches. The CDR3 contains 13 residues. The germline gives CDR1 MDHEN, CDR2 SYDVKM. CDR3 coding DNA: TGTGCCAGCGGGAGGGGCAGCTCCTACGAGCAGTACGTC. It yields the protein CASGRGSSYEQYV.

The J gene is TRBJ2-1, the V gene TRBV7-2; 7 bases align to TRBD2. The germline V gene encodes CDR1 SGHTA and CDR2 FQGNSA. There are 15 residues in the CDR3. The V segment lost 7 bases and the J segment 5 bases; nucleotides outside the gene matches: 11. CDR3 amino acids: CASTPAYGRNNEQFF. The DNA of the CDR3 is TGTGCCAGCACCCCTGCTTACGGGAGGAACAATGAGCAGTTCTTC.

CDR3 DNA: TGTGCCAGCAGCCAGCTCGAGGGTGACTGGGGAGAGACCCAGTACTTC. It encodes CASSQLEGDWGETQYF. The rearrangement joins TRBV14 to TRBJ2-5; tentatively, D is TRBD2 (5 bases). Trimming left V 3 bases short and J 4 bases short, with 18 bases between. Germline V lookup: CDR1 SGHDN, CDR2 FVKESK. There are 16 residues in the CDR3.

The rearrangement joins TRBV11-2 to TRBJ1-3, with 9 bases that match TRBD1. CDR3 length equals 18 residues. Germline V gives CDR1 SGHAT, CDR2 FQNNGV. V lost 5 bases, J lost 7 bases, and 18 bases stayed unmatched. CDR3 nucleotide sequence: TGTGCCAGCAGCACCCGTCTTGGGACAGGGTTTGACGCGAACACCATATATTTT. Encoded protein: CASSTRLGTGFDANTIYF.

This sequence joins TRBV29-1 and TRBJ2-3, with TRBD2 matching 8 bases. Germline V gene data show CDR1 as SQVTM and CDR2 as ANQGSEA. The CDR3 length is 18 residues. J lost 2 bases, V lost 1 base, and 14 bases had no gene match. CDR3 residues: CSVEGLYEASGPTDTQYF. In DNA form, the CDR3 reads TGCAGCGTTGAAGGGCTCTATGAGGCTAGCGGGCCCACAGATACGCAGTATTTT.

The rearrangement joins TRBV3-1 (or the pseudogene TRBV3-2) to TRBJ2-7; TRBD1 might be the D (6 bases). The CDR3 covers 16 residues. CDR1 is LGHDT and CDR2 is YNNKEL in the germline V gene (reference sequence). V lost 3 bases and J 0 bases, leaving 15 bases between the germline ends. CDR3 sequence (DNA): TGTGCCAGCAGCCACGGGGCCGGGACATGCTCCTACGAGCAGTACGTC. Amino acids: CASSHGAGTCSYEQYV.